Below are 13 T cell receptor beta chains sequenced from a single sample in a study of cytomegalovirus exposure and HLA in healthy donors. Primers included in the PCR were 60 Vbeta and 13 Jbeta primers. Assay: immunoSEQ multiplex PCR; the TCRdb copy retains only in-frame clones and omits some. The sample carries 150,000 to 200,000 clones, roughly 85% recorded once. Sequencing input: PBMCs. The receptors derive from a man aged 18 to 29 in good health and CMV-seropositive.

Here the CDR3 DNA reads TGTGCCAGCAGTGTAATTAGGACAGGGGCGAATCAGCCCCAGCATTTT. Translated, it gives CASSVIRTGANQPQHF. The chain combines TRBV6-1 with TRBJ1-5; 9 bases line up with TRBD1. The junction had 8 bases not matched to a gene; V was cut back by 4 bases and J by 4 bases. Germline CDR1 MNHNS, CDR2 SASEGT. The CDR3 is 16 amino acids.

This clone was detected only once. J is TRBJ1-5 and V is TRBV4-1; tentatively, D is TRBD1 (5 bases). Trimming removed 5 bases at V and 0 bases at J, with 11 bases between. Germline values: CDR1 MGHRA, CDR2 YSYEKL. This CDR3 spans 15 amino acids. The CDR3, as DNA: TGCGCCAGCAGCTTACAGGCCGATAGCAATCAGCCCCAGCATTTT. Translation gives CASSLQADSNQPQHF.

The V call is TRBV6-5, the J call TRBJ1-3; no clear D. This CDR3 region has 15 residues. The germline V gene has CDR1 MNHEY and CDR2 SVGAGI. V was cut by 0 bases and J by 5 bases, with 11 bases left in between. CDR3 region: CASSYSPGFRNTIYF. The CDR3, as DNA: TGTGCCAGCAGTTACTCTCCAGGATTTCGAAACACCATATATTTT.

The chain recombines TRBV7-2 with TRBJ2-6; 7 nucleotides align to TRBD1. Trimming took 3 bases from V and 0 from J; bases not matched to a gene: 8. The CDR3 has 18 amino acids. Germline V CDR1 and CDR2: SGHTA, FQGNSA. CDR3 nucleotide sequence: TGTGCCAGCAGCTTGTCGGGGACAGCTTCCTCTGGGGCCAACGTCCTGACTTTC. Amino acids: CASSLSGTASSGANVLTF.

The rearrangement uses TRBV5-4 and TRBJ2-2, with D possibly being TRBD1 (6 bases). Looked up from germline, CDR1 is SGHNT and CDR2 is YYREEE (reference sequence). Trimming took 3 bases from V and 5 from J, leaving 11 bases between them. The CDR3 extends over 14 amino acids. CDR3 residues: CASSYGTTTGELFF. CDR3 coding DNA: TGTGCCAGCAGCTACGGGACAACAACCGGGGAGCTGTTTTTT.

V gene TRBV30 combines with J gene TRBJ1-1; unclear D gene. This CDR3 contains 14 residues. Between the trimmed V and J ends, which lost 0 bases and 3 bases, there was a span of 11 bases. Germline V gene lookup returns CDR1 GTSNPN and CDR2 SVGIG (reference sequence). CDR3 sequence: CAWSVGGLYTEAFF. CDR3 bases: TGTGCCTGGAGTGTAGGCGGACTATACACTGAAGCTTTCTTT.

This chain links TRBV9 with TRBJ2-3; 7 nucleotides align to TRBD2. Germline V gene lookup returns CDR1 SGDLS and CDR2 YYNGEE. V trimming: 0 bases; J trimming: 3 bases; junction bases outside the gene matches: 10. This CDR3 has 17 residues. CDR3 in DNA: TGTGCCAGCAGCGTAGAGAGCGGGGCGGGGGTTACAGATACGCAGTATTTT. It translates to CASSVESGAGVTDTQYF.

This clone appeared once. The J gene is TRBJ1-5, the V gene TRBV7-9, with D possibly matching TRBD1 (6 bases). Trimming shortened V by 5 bases and J by 6 bases, and 14 bases separated the two germline ends. CDR1 SEHNR and CDR2 FQNEAQ come from the germline V gene (reference sequence). This CDR3 is built from 14 residues. The CDR3 spells CASSPTGNLQPQHF. The CDR3 nucleotides read TGTGCCAGCAGCCCGACAGGAAATCTTCAGCCCCAGCATTTT.

The chain carries TRBV7-9 and TRBJ2-1; 10 bases match TRBD2. There are 18 residues in the CDR3. CDR1 is SEHNR and CDR2 is FQNEAQ in the germline V gene (reference sequence). With V trimmed by 5 bases and J by 10 bases, 20 bases remained unmatched. CDR3 loop: CASSPGTSARRGGTEQFF. In nucleotides, the CDR3 is TGTGCCAGCAGCCCCGGGACTAGCGCCCGGAGGGGGGGGACGGAGCAGTTCTTC.

This chain uses TRBV6-1 with TRBJ2-5; maybe TRBD2 (6 bases). The CDR3 has 15 residues. V was cut by 4 bases and J by 5 bases, with 17 bases left in between. Germline CDR1 and CDR2: MNHNS and SASEGT. In nucleotides, the CDR3 is TGTGCCAGCAGTGGGAGGGATTGGGGAGAGGAGACCCAGTACTTC. Amino acids: CASSGRDWGEETQYF.

This clone has just one count. The genes are TRBV19 and TRBJ1-2; tentatively, D is TRBD1 (5 bases). Germline assignment: CDR1 LNHDA and CDR2 SQIVND (reference sequence). This CDR3 has 15 residues. The ends were cut back, 3 bases at V and 2 bases at J, with 13 bases in the middle. The CDR3 bases are TGTGCCAGTAGTATCATTGGGGGGATCAACTATGGCTACACCTTC. This gives the protein CASSIIGGINYGYTF.

The chain joins TRBV19 to TRBJ1-1; D may be TRBD1 (5 bases). The CDR3 covers 15 residues. V was clipped by 8 bases and J by 1 base, with 17 bases between them. The germline gives CDR1 LNHDA, CDR2 SQIVND (reference sequence). CDR3 residues: CASLGLGAQNTEAFF. CDR3 nucleotides: TGTGCCAGTTTAGGATTAGGGGCCCAGAACACTGAAGCTTTCTTT.

V is TRBV6-1 and J is TRBJ1-1; D not certain. Trimming removed 3 bases from V and 11 bases from J, with 7 bases in between. The germline gives CDR1 MNHNS, CDR2 SASEGT. The CDR3 has 10 amino acids. CDR3 amino acids: CASSEEDAFF. DNA of the CDR3: TGTGCCAGCAGTGAGGAGGATGCTTTCTTT.